This T cell receptor beta chain derives from a study of blood T cell repertoires in COVID-19. Study-level information: Italy, Spain and the United States were the sources of the convalescent and acute COVID-19 samples. PBMCs, B-cell-depleted T cells, or T cells were the source of the cDNA or gDNA that made up the material.

Source study methods: Amplified reference gene primers provided the basis for estimating nucleated cell counts. Clones were read by immunoSEQ multiplex PCR, and TCRdb kept only the in-frame ones, dropping some. The V and J calls and the clone size are those of that table, but D and trimming were determined from the DNA. The table includes about 180,000 clones, approximately 88% detected once. The germline V gene has CDR1 MDHEN and CDR2 SYDVKM. V gave up 5 bases and J gave up 2 bases, with 20 bases separating them. CDR3 size: 17 residues. In this sample, this clone turned up once. The V gene is TRBV28, the J gene TRBJ2-3; TRBD1 might be the D (5 bases). This receptor was obtained from a woman in her 30s with acute or convalescent COVID-19. The sample taken for sequencing was peripheral blood. The CDR3 protein is CASSHPLGVRPTDTQYF. The CDR3 DNA is TGTGCCAGCAGTCACCCCTTAGGGGTGAGACCCACAGATACGCAGTATTTT.